This is a list of T cell receptor beta chains from one sample in a study of cytomegalovirus exposure and HLA in healthy donors. Clones were sequenced by immunoSEQ multiplex PCR, and TCRdb holds only the in-frame ones, with some missing. The repertoire includes more than 95,000 clones, more than 70% of them detected once, and 2.1% sits in the top ten. The source material was PBMCs. These receptors came from a man aged 25-40 years in good health and CMV-seronegative. Both conserved end residues are trimmed from each CDR3. D genes are given only for firm matches.

V: TRBV29-1; D: TRBD1; CDR3: SVEVGDRGYEQY
V: TRBV7-8; D: NA; CDR3: ASSLAGVTYNEQF
V: TRBV5-8; D: NA; CDR3: ASRLQGLRYGYT
V: TRBV5-1; D: NA; CDR3: ASSWAGGEAGNTIY
V: TRBV19; D: TRBD1; CDR3: ASSIWTGRGQPQH
V: TRBV14; D: TRBD1; CDR3: ASSRLTGGDGNEQF
V: TRBV2; D: TRBD1; CDR3: ASSGRDERTGRLNTEAF
V: TRBV5-4; D: NA; CDR3: ASLEKGVSSYNSPLH
V: TRBV4-1; D: TRBD1; CDR3: ASREQGQGYQETQY
V: TRBV11-2; D: TRBD1; CDR3: ASSPDRSGNTIY
V: TRBV7-2; D: TRBD2; CDR3: ASSLYGGGLSYEQY
V: TRBV5-1; D: NA; CDR3: ASSLAGDAGQY
V: TRBV13; D: TRBD1; CDR3: ASSRGQGNQPQH
V: TRBV30; D: NA; CDR3: AWKFSGAGDTEAF
V: TRBV5-4; D: TRBD1; CDR3: ASSQGQGSLYEQY
V: TRBV7-2; D: TRBD2; CDR3: ASSSGLVLSYEQY
V: TRBV6-6; D: TRBD1; CDR3: ASTRDRQFYNEQF
V: TRBV19; D: NA; CDR3: ASSIRLMNTEAF
V: TRBV4-3; D: TRBD1; CDR3: ASSQRTGGGYGYT
V: TRBV2; D: NA; CDR3: ASSEIVEQF
V: TRBV6-5; D: NA; CDR3: ASSYPRNSNQPQH
V: TRBV28; D: TRBD1; CDR3: ASSFSTGAHQPQH
V: TRBV2; D: NA; CDR3: ATAYSNWLF
V: TRBV29-1; D: NA; CDR3: SVVVYLYNEQF
V: TRBV6-1; D: TRBD2; CDR3: ASSSSGSSYNEQF
V: TRBV6-5; D: NA; CDR3: ASSSGSQEYGYT
V: TRBV19; D: NA; CDR3: ASSIAASVGTGELF
V: TRBV6-1; D: TRBD1; CDR3: ASSQDRGVLGEQF